Listed below are T cell receptor beta chains from one sample, sequenced in a study of lymphopenia after photon versus proton radiotherapy. The table came from immunoSEQ multiplex PCR; TCRdb's copy has only in-frame clones and leaves some out. The data show over 35,000 clones, about four fifths seen once. The material sequenced was peripheral blood, taken from a patient treated with proton-based radiotherapy. These receptors were collected from a woman aged 70-85 years with pancreatic cancer. The CDR3 runs from the conserved cysteine through the conserved F or W. The order of the fields is clone size, V gene, J gene, D gene, CDR3 DNA, CDR3 protein. The D gene is left open where the match is weak. For some rows the clone size is stated as once, few or many, or as a class when expanded; others skip it.

NA,TRBV9,TRBJ1-3,TRBD1,TGTGCCAGCAGCTTCGGACAGGCTGACACCATATATTTT,CASSFGQADTIYF
NA,TRBV12-5,TRBJ2-5,TRBD2,TGTGCTAGTGGTTTTGTTTCGGGGGGAGGGCAGGGGACCCAGTACTTC,CASGFVSGGGQGTQYF
NA,TRBV7-6,TRBJ2-5,NA,TGTGCCAGCAGCCCACCCGGGTCGGGGGAGACCCAGTACTTC,CASSPPGSGETQYF
NA,TRBV5-1,TRBJ2-7,NA,TGCGCCAGCAGCCCAGCGACAGGACCGGATGGGCAGTACTTC,CASSPATGPDGQYF
NA,TRBV7-9,TRBJ2-7,NA,TGTGCCAGCAGCTTAGTTACGGGGAACGAGCAGTACTTC,CASSLVTGNEQYF
NA,TRBV28,TRBJ2-7,NA,TGTGCCAGCAGTCGACCGGGACGGAGTGGGGAGCAGTACTTC,CASSRPGRSGEQYF
NA,TRBV14,TRBJ2-5,NA,TGTGCCAGCAGCCTGCACCCAGAGACCCAGTACTTC,CASSLHPETQYF
few,TRBV7-2,TRBJ2-7,TRBD2,TGTGCCAGCGCCCGGCTGCGGGAGCTCGGTGAGCAGTACTTC,CASARLRELGEQYF
NA,TRBV7-9,TRBJ1-6,NA,TGTGCCAGCAGCTTAGCTCAGGGCGATGGGTCACCCCTCCACTTT,CASSLAQGDGSPLHF
NA,TRBV6-6,TRBJ2-7,NA,TGTGCCAGCAGTTACGACGGGGGCAGTACCTACGAGCAGTACTTC,CASSYDGGSTYEQYF
NA,TRBV5-1,TRBJ2-5,TRBD2,TGCGCCAGCAGCCACCTAGCGGCGGGGGAGACCCAGTACTTC,CASSHLAAGETQYF
NA,TRBV28,TRBJ1-1,TRBD1,TGTGCCAGCAGCAACCTGGGACAGCTGAACACTGAAGCTTTCTTT,CASSNLGQLNTEAFF
NA,TRBV5-5,TRBJ2-7,TRBD1,TGTGCCAGCACCGACAGGGTCGACTCCTACGAGCAGTACTTC,CASTDRVDSYEQYF
NA,TRBV30,TRBJ1-1,NA,TGTGCCTGGAGGGGGCAATGGAACACTGAAGCTTTCTTT,CAWRGQWNTEAFF
NA,TRBV6-5,TRBJ1-2,TRBD1,TGTGCCAGCAGTTACACCGGACAGGGTATTCGGGGCTACACCTTC,CASSYTGQGIRGYTF
once,TRBV9,TRBJ2-1,TRBD2,TGTGCCAGCAGCGCCACCGGGACTAACAATGAGCAGTTCTTC,CASSATGTNNEQFF
NA,TRBV19,TRBJ2-7,NA,TGTGCCAGTAGCCGGACAAGGAACTACGAGCAGTACTTC,CASSRTRNYEQYF
NA,TRBV6-5,TRBJ1-1,NA,TGTGCCAGCCATGATCGGGGGAATGGGGACACTGAAGCTTTCTTT,CASHDRGNGDTEAFF
NA,TRBV5-5,TRBJ2-7,NA,TGTGCCAGCAGCACTAGAGGTGGGACACCCATTACCTACGAGCAGTACTTC,CASSTRGGTPITYEQYF
NA,TRBV28,TRBJ1-5,NA,TGTGCCAGCAGTTCTTTAGGCAGGCTCCGACAGCCCCAGCATTTT,CASSSLGRLRQPQHF
NA,TRBV5-5,TRBJ1-3,TRBD1,TGTGCCAGCAGCCCCTCACTCCCAGGGGGGCTCGGAAACACCATATATTTT,CASSPSLPGGLGNTIYF
NA,TRBV19,TRBJ1-1,NA,TGTGCCAGTAGTATGGGCACAGTGGGGGGAACCTACTTAATACGAGGCACTGAAGCTTTCTTT,CASSMGTVGGTYLIRGTEAFF
NA,TRBV28,TRBJ1-2,NA,TGTGCCAGCAGTTCGTATCAGGGGAATTACTATGGCTACACCTTC,CASSSYQGNYYGYTF
NA,TRBV6-5,TRBJ2-2,NA,TGTGCCAGCAGTTTGGCCGGGACTTTTAACACCGGGGAGCTGTTTTTT,CASSLAGTFNTGELFF
NA,TRBV5-1,TRBJ2-2,NA,TGCGCCAGCAGCCCGTCGACAGGAAACACCGGGGAGCTGTTTTTT,CASSPSTGNTGELFF
NA,TRBV27,TRBJ2-7,TRBD2,TGTGCCAGCAGTTCACATAGCGGGAGTAAATACGAGCAGTACTTC,CASSSHSGSKYEQYF
NA,TRBV29-1,TRBJ2-5,TRBD1,TGCAGCGTTGACAGGGGGCTAGAGACCCAGTACTTC,CSVDRGLETQYF
NA,TRBV27,TRBJ2-3,NA,TGTGCCAGCAGTTTTGGCTATTCTAGCACAGATACGCAGTATTTT,CASSFGYSSTDTQYF
NA,TRBV28,TRBJ2-3,TRBD2,TGTGCCAGCAGTATCGGACTAGCGGGAGGGAGCACAGATACGCAGTATTTT,CASSIGLAGGSTDTQYF
few,TRBV11-2,TRBJ2-5,TRBD1,TGTGCCAGCAGCTTAACTCTTGGGACAGGGATACAAGAGACCCAGTACTTC,CASSLTLGTGIQETQYF
few,TRBV28,TRBJ1-5,NA,TGTGCCAGCAGATCAGGGTTCAATCAGCCCCAGCATTTT,CASRSGFNQPQHF
NA,TRBV19,TRBJ1-1,TRBD1,TGTGCCAGTACCTATCCGGGGACAGCGAACACTGAAGCTTTCTTT,CASTYPGTANTEAFF
NA,TRBV7-7,TRBJ2-5,TRBD1,TGTGCTAACAGCTCCAACAGGGGAGAGACCCAGTACTTC,CANSSNRGETQYF